A single T cell receptor beta chain is shown here with its context. The data belong to a study of blood T cell repertoires in COVID-19. The overall study: Specimens from acute and convalescent COVID-19 originated in the United States, Italy and Spain. Nucleic acid was either cDNA or gDNA, and it came from T cells, B-cell-depleted T cells, or PBMCs.

Methods used by the authors: For nucleated cells, counts were estimated from reference gene primer amplification. Clones were read by immunoSEQ multiplex PCR, and TCRdb kept only the in-frame ones, dropping some. V, J and clone size were drawn from that table, and D and trimming were deduced from the DNA. The top ten hold around 5.9% of the sample, which has 200,000 to 250,000 clones, around 85% seen once. The CDR3 sequence is 15 residues long. Germline assignment: CDR1 KGHSH and CDR2 LQKENI. J gave up 5 bases and V 1 base, and 5 bases lay outside the gene matches. V gene TRBV18 combines with J gene TRBJ1-5; 7 nucleotides line up with TRBD1. The origin of this receptor is a man aged 55 to 69 with acute or convalescent COVID-19. The sequencing sample was made of peripheral blood. CDR3 amino acids: CASSPLGTDYQPQHF. The CDR3 region has the DNA TGTGCCAGCTCACCACTCGGGACAGATTATCAGCCCCAGCATTTT.